What follows are 8 T cell receptor beta chains derived from one specimen sequenced in a study of T cells in Graves' hyperthyroidism and ophthalmopathy. RNA transcripts were the template for amplifying TCR beta CDR3 regions. First-round RT-PCR targeting the TCR CDR3 was performed with the HTBI primer set. A single record per CDR3 protein comes from TCRdb applying MiXCR to the multiplex PCR reads. Of about 300,000 distinct CDR3 sequences in the sample, around 17% were seen once. Sequencing input: blood. The receptors come from a man aged 25 to 40 with Graves' hyperthyroidism.

The sample holds a few counts of this clonotype. The genes are TRBV12-3 or TRBV12-4 and TRBJ2-1, with TRBD2 identical over 11 bases. Trimming cost V 6 bases and J 8 bases; bases outside gene matches: 6. CDR3 length: 14 residues. The CDR3, as DNA: TGTGCCAGCAGGGTAGCGGGAGGGTTCGATGAGCAGTTCTTC. Amino acid sequence: CASRVAGGFDEQFF.

There are a few counts of this clonotype. A read error may account for a junction end that differs from germline. The rearrangement joins TRBV6-5 to TRBJ2-3, with D maybe TRBD2 (6 bases). Per germline, CDR1 MNHEY and CDR2 SVGAGI. The CDR3 consists of 20 residues. This CDR3 is CASSYSSAEAGGLYTDTQCF. The CDR3 nucleotides read TGTGCCAGCAGTTACTCGAGTGCGGAGGCAGGAGGGTTATACACAGATACGCAGTGTTTT.

This clonotype occurred many times. CDR3 sequence: CASSLLDEKLFF. DNA of the CDR3: TGTGCCAGCAGCTTATTAGATGAAAAACTGTTTTTT. The chain combines TRBV7-9 with TRBJ1-4; D gene unclear. Germline V gene data show CDR1 as SEHNR and CDR2 as FQNEAQ (reference sequence). The germline V and J ends were trimmed by 2 bases and 6 bases, with 4 bases remaining between them. The CDR3 is 12 amino acids.

Ten or more counts support this clonotype. This chain uses TRBV7-3 with TRBJ2-3; 13 bases agree with TRBD2. This CDR3 contains 20 residues. J was trimmed by 1 base and V by 6 bases; bases with no gene match: 16. CDR1 and CDR2 from the germline V gene are SGHTA and FQGTGA. The CDR3 region has the DNA TGTGCCAGCAGTGACCTGAGGACTAGCGGGAGTATTTGGCGCACAGATACGCAGTATTTT. Protein product: CASSDLRTSGSIWRTDTQYF.

This clonotype appeared a few times. This rearrangement joins TRBV12-3 or TRBV12-4 to TRBJ2-2; TRBD2 matches at 9 bases. This CDR3 comprises 15 residues. The trim removed 5 bases at V and 8 bases at J, leaving 9 bases unmatched. The CDR3 coding sequence is TGTGCCAGCAGTGGGCGGGAGGGTCTGTTGGGGGAGCTGTTTTTT. It translates to CASSGREGLLGELFF.

The chain employs TRBV10-3 and TRBJ2-3, with a weak D call TRBD1 (5 bases). Germline V gives CDR1 ENHRY, CDR2 SYGVKD. The CDR3 has 15 residues. Trimming shortened V by 6 bases and J by 1 base, and 14 bases separated the two germline ends. The CDR3: CAISTTGDGTDTQYF. The CDR3 nucleotides are TGTGCCATCAGCACAACAGGCGATGGCACAGATACGCAGTATTTT.

The table lists this clonotype with many counts. The rearrangement joins TRBV29-1 to TRBJ2-3, with D perhaps matching TRBD2 (7 bases). V was cut by 6 bases and J by 3 bases, with 10 bases left in between. The CDR3 length is 12 residues. Germline loops: CDR1 SQVTM, CDR2 ANQGSEA. The CDR3, as DNA: TGCAGCGTGGGGGGGGCAACAGATACGCAGTATTTT. It specifies CSVGGATDTQYF.

This clonotype occurred a few times. The chain has TRBV3-1 and TRBJ2-2; D is possibly TRBD2 (5 bases). Per the germline V gene, CDR1 is LGHDT and CDR2 is YNNKEL (reference sequence). CDR3 size: 13 residues. V gave up 1 base and J gave up 8 bases, with 8 bases separating them. CDR3 DNA sequence: TGTGCCAGCAGCCAAGTGGAGGTTGGGGAGCTGTTTTTT. Translation: CASSQVEVGELFF.